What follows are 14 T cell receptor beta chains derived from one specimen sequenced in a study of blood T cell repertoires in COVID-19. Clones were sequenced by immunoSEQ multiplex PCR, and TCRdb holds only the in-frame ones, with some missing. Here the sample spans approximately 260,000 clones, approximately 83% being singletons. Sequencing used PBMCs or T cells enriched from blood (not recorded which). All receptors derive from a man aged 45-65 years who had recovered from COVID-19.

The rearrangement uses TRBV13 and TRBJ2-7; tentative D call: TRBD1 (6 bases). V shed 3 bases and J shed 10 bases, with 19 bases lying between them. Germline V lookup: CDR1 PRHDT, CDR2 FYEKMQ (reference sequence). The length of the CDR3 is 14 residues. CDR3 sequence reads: CASSFGSGALTQYF. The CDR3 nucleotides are TGTGCCAGCAGCTTCGGGTCAGGGGCTCTAACTCAGTACTTC.

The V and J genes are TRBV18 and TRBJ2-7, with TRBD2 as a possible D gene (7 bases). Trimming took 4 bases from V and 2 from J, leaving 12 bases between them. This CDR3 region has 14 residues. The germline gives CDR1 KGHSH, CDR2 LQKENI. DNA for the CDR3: TGTGCCAGCTCACAGCGGGGACAAGCCTACGAGCAGTACTTC. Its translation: CASSQRGQAYEQYF.

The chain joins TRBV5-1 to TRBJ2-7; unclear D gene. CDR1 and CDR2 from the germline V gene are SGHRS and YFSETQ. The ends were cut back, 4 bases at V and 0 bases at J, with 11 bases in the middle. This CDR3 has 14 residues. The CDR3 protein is CASSTDFSSYEQYF. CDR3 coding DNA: TGCGCCAGCAGCACCGACTTTAGCTCCTACGAGCAGTACTTC.

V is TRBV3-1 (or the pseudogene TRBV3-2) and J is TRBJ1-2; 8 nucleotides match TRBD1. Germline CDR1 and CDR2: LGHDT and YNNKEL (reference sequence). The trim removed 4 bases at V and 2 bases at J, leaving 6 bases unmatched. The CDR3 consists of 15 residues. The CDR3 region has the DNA TGTGCCAGCAGCCCCGGACAGGGCGGGAACTATGGCTACACCTTC. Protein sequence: CASSPGQGGNYGYTF.

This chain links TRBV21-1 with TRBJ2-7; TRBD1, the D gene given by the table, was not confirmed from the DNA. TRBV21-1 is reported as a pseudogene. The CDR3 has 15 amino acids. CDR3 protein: CANSRNRPFNYEQYF. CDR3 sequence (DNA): TGTGCCAATTCGAGGAACAGGCCGTTTAACTACGAGCAGTACTTC.

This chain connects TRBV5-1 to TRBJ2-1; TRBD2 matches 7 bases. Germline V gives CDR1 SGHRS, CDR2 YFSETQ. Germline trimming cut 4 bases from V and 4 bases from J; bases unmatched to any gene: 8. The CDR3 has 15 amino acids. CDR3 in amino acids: CASSGASGLYNEQFF. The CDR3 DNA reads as TGCGCCAGCAGCGGGGCTAGCGGACTTTACAATGAGCAGTTCTTC.

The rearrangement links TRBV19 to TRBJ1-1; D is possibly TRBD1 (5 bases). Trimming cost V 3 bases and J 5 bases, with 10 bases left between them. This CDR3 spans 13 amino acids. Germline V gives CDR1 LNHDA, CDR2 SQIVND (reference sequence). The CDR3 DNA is TGTGCCAGTAGTATCGCCAGGGCGACTGAAGCTTTCTTT. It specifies CASSIARATEAFF.

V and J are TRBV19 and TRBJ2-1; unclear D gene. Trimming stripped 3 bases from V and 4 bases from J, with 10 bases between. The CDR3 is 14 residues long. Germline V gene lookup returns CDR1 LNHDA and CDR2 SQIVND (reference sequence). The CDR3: CASSMNRAYNEQFF. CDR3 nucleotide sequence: TGTGCCAGTAGTATGAACAGAGCTTACAATGAGCAGTTCTTC. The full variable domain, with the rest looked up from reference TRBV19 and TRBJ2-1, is DGGITQSPKYLFRKEGQNVTLSCEQNLNHDAMYWYRQDPGQGLRLIYYSQIVNDFQKGDIAEGYSVSREKKESFPLTVTSAQKNPTAFYLCASSMNRAYNEQFFGPGTRLTVL.

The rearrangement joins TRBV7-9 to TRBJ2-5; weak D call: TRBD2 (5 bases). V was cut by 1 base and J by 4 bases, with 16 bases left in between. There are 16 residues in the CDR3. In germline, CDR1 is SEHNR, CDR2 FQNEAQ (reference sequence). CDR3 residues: CASSLGVVGGGETQYF. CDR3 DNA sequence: TGTGCCAGCAGCTTAGGGGTGGTCGGAGGAGGAGAGACCCAGTACTTC.

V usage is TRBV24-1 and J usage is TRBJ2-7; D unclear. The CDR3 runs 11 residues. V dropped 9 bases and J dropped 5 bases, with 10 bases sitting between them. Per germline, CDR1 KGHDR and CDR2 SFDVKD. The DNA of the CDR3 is TGTGCCACCGCTAATTCCCACGAGCAGTACTTC. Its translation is CATANSHEQYF.

Here the CDR3 DNA reads TGTGCCAGCAGTTACTCGAAACCAGGGACTACCGGGGAGCTGTTTTTT. Its protein product is CASSYSKPGTTGELFF. The J gene is TRBJ2-2, the V gene TRBV6-6; tentative D call: TRBD2 (6 bases). V dropped 0 bases and J dropped 5 bases, with 13 bases sitting between them. CDR1 and CDR2 from the germline V gene are MNHNY and SVGAGI (reference sequence). The CDR3 is 16 amino acids.

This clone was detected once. The CDR3 coding sequence is TGTGCCAGCAGCTTGGGGCGAAACTACGAGCAGTACTTC. Amino acid sequence: CASSLGRNYEQYF. The V call is TRBV7-9, the J call TRBJ2-7, with D perhaps TRBD1 (5 bases). Trimming removed 3 bases from V and 3 bases from J, with 9 bases in between. In germline, CDR1 is SEHNR, CDR2 FQNEAQ (reference sequence). The CDR3 has 13 amino acids.

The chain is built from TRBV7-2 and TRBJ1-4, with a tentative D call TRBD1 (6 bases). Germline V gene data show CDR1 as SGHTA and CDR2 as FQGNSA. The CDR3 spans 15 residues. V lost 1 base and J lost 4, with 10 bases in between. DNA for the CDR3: TGTGCCAGCAGCTTAGGATTGGACAGTAATGAAAAACTGTTTTTT. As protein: CASSLGLDSNEKLFF.

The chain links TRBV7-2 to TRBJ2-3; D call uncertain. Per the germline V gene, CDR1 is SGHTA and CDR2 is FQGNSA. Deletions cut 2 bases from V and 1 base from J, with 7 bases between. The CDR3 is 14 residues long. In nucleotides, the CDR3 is TGTGCCAGCAGCTTATGGCAGGGCACAGATACGCAGTATTTT. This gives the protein CASSLWQGTDTQYF.